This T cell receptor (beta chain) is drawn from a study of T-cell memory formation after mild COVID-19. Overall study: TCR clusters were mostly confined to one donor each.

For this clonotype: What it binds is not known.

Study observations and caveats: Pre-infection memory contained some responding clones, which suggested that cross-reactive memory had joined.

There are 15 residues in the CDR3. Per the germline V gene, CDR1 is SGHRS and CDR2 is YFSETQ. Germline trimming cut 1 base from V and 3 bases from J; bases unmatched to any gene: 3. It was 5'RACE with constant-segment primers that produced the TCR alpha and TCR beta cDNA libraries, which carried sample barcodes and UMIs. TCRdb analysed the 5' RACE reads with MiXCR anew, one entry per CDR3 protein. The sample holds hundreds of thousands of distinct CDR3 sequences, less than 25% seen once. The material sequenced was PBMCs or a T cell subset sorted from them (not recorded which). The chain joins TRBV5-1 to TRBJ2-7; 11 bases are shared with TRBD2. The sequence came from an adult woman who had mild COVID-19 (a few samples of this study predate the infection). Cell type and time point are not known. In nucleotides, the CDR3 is TGCGCCAGCAGCTTGTCGACTAGCGGGAACTACGAGCAGTACTTC. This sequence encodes CASSLSTSGNYEQYF.